Presented here are 31 T cell receptor beta chains from one specimen sequenced in a study of blood T cell repertoires in COVID-19 (dated by TCRdb to about 2020). The method was the immunoSEQ multiplex PCR assay. TCRdb stores this immuneACCESS table with in-frame sequences only. Part of the clones is absent; in the studies checked, under half of the shortfall reflects unresolved V genes, and no reason is known for the rest. Here the sample has roughly 180,000 clones; approximately 77% occur a single time. In total, the top ten clones hold 15% to 20% of the sample. Material: PBMCs or T cells enriched from blood (not recorded which). The receptors here all came from a man in his 60s who had recovered from COVID-19.

The genes are TRBV3-1 (or the pseudogene TRBV3-2) and TRBJ1-4; a possible D gene is TRBD1 (5 bases). Germline loops: CDR1 LGHDT, CDR2 YNNKEL (reference sequence). Trimming stripped 1 base from V and 8 bases from J, with 14 bases between. CDR3 length: 15 amino acids. The CDR3 DNA follows: TGTGCCAGCAGCCAAGGGGGCCAGATAGTGGAAAAACTGTTTTTT. It encodes CASSQGGQIVEKLFF.

The rearrangement joins TRBV5-4 to TRBJ1-1, with D possibly matching TRBD1 (5 bases). Germline assignment: CDR1 SGHNT and CDR2 YYREEE (reference sequence). V lost 0 bases to trimming and J lost 0 bases, with 6 bases between them. The CDR3 has 14 residues. The CDR3 sequence is CASSLEGVNTEAFF. CDR3 coding DNA: TGTGCCAGCAGCTTGGAAGGGGTGAACACTGAAGCTTTCTTT.

V and J are TRBV5-1 and TRBJ2-3; D call uncertain. Germline V gene data show CDR1 as SGHRS and CDR2 as YFSETQ. Trimming removed 2 bases at V and 2 bases at J, with 6 bases between. CDR3 length: 13 residues. Here the CDR3 reads CASSLYYTDTQYF. The CDR3 DNA follows: TGCGCCAGCAGCTTATACTACACAGATACGCAGTATTTT.

This clone appeared once. The chain carries TRBV7-8 and TRBJ2-3, with unresolved D. V shed 1 base and J shed 3 bases, with 8 bases lying between them. The length of the CDR3 is 14 residues. The germline gives CDR1 SGHVS, CDR2 FQNEAQ. In nucleotides, the CDR3 is TGTGCCAGCAGCTTAGGGCGGATTACAGATACGCAGTATTTT. This translates into CASSLGRITDTQYF.

This clone was observed a handful of times. The J gene is TRBJ2-3, the V gene TRBV9, with D possibly TRBD2 on 6 matching bases. V was pared by 0 bases and J by 4 bases, with 12 bases between. In germline, CDR1 is SGDLS, CDR2 YYNGEE. This CDR3 has 15 residues. CDR3 sequence (DNA): TGTGCCAGCAGCGTAGAACTAGCAGCGGCAGATACGCAGTATTTT. It codes for CASSVELAAADTQYF.

The chain joins TRBV28 to TRBJ1-4; TRBD1 aligns across 8 bases. From germline, CDR1 is MDHEN and CDR2 SYDVKM. Germline trimming cut 5 bases from V and 1 base from J; bases unmatched to any gene: 3. The CDR3 has 15 residues. CDR3 amino acids: CASSADRGTNEKLFF. CDR3 bases: TGTGCCAGCAGTGCCGACAGGGGAACTAATGAAAAACTGTTTTTT.

The chain uses TRBV28 and TRBJ1-1, with D possibly TRBD1 on 5 matching bases. Trimming removed 4 bases at V and 1 base at J, with 16 bases between. The CDR3 loop spans 16 amino acids. Germline CDR1 MDHEN, CDR2 SYDVKM. DNA for the CDR3: TGTGCCAGCAGTTCAACAGGCCTCCAAGGGAACACTGAAGCTTTCTTT. Its protein product is CASSSTGLQGNTEAFF.

V and J are TRBV2 and TRBJ2-6, with 9 bases aligning to TRBD1. Trimming at V came to 2 bases and at J to 3 bases, leaving 8 bases not matched to a gene. This CDR3 comprises 18 residues. Germline V gene lookup returns CDR1 SNHLY and CDR2 FYNNEI. The chain's CDR3 is CASSEWSGQGIGANVLTF. The CDR3 DNA reads as TGTGCCAGCAGTGAATGGTCGGGACAGGGCATTGGGGCCAACGTCCTGACTTTC.

This chain connects TRBV5-4 to TRBJ2-2; no reliable D call. The CDR3 length is 13 residues. V shed 6 bases and J shed 1 base, with 7 bases lying between them. Per the germline V gene, CDR1 is SGHNT and CDR2 is YYREEE (reference sequence). The chain's CDR3 is CASIPGNTGELFF. CDR3 in DNA: TGTGCCAGCATCCCGGGGAACACCGGGGAGCTGTTTTTT.

The chain recombines TRBV28 with TRBJ2-7, with 7 positions matching TRBD1. Germline CDR1 and CDR2: MDHEN and SYDVKM. The CDR3 loop spans 12 amino acids. Trimming removed 8 bases from V and 3 bases from J; junction bases left unmatched: 4. CDR3 loop: CASGTAFYEQYF. The CDR3 nucleotides read TGTGCCAGCGGGACAGCTTTCTACGAGCAGTACTTC. Variable domain in full (rest from reference TRBV28 and TRBJ2-7): DVKVTQSSRYLVKRTGEKVFLECVQDMDHENMFWYRQDPGLGLRLIYFSYDVKMKEKGDIPEGYSVSREKKERFSLILESASTNQTSMYLCASGTAFYEQYFGPGTRLTVT.

The gene calls are TRBV4-1 and TRBJ2-3; TRBD2 might be the D (6 bases). Deletions cut 3 bases from V and 2 bases from J, with 18 bases between. Germline V CDR1 and CDR2: MGHRA, YSYEKL. CDR3 length: 17 amino acids. The CDR3 here is CASSQAGTVKTTDTQYF. The CDR3 coding sequence is TGCGCCAGCAGCCAGGCGGGAACAGTGAAGACCACAGATACGCAGTATTTT.

CDR3 DNA: TGTGCCAGCAGTTTCGGGGGGGAGCTGTTTTTT. It translates to CASSFGGELFF. The rearrangement links TRBV12-3 or TRBV12-4 to TRBJ2-2; D not certain. With 3 bases removed from V and 8 bases from J, the gap between germline ends came to 4 bases. The CDR3 contains 11 residues.

This sequence joins TRBV5-1 and TRBJ2-5, with 10 bases aligning to TRBD2. The CDR3 runs 15 residues. CDR1 is SGHRS and CDR2 is YFSETQ in the germline V gene. Unmatched junction bases numbered 5, after V lost 1 base and J lost 5 bases. The CDR3 sequence: CASSLSLAGIETQYF. Written as DNA, the CDR3 is TGCGCCAGCAGCTTGTCACTAGCGGGGATCGAGACCCAGTACTTC.

The gene calls are TRBV5-1 and TRBJ1-3; D possibly corresponds to TRBD1 (5 bases). Germline V CDR1 and CDR2: SGHRS, YFSETQ. CDR3 length: 16 amino acids. V was pared by 2 bases and J by 1 base, with 13 bases between. CDR3: CASSFGPPGSGNTIYF. In DNA form, the CDR3 reads TGCGCCAGCAGCTTCGGGCCCCCAGGGTCTGGAAACACCATATATTTT.

This chain uses TRBV27 with TRBJ1-3; D uncertain. V lost 5 bases and J lost 0, with 17 bases in between. The CDR3 totals 17 residues. The germline V gene has CDR1 MNHEY and CDR2 SMNVEV (reference sequence). The DNA of the CDR3 is TGTGCCAGCAGTCAATACGCAGGTTCCCCCTCTGGAAACACCATATATTTT. It is translated as CASSQYAGSPSGNTIYF.

This sequence joins TRBV5-1 and TRBJ1-1; TRBD1 matches 8 bases. Unmatched junction bases numbered 6, after V lost 2 bases and J lost 0 bases. This CDR3 spans 16 amino acids. Germline values: CDR1 SGHRS, CDR2 YFSETQ. The CDR3 region is CASSLQGVGLNTEAFF. The CDR3, as DNA: TGCGCCAGCAGCTTACAGGGGGTTGGGTTGAACACTGAAGCTTTCTTT.

This clone was picked up one time. The gene calls are TRBV7-9 and TRBJ1-5, with D perhaps matching TRBD1 (6 bases). The CDR3 contains 13 residues. CDR1 and CDR2 (germline): SEHNR, FQNEAQ (reference sequence). Between the trimmed V and J ends, which lost 5 bases and 4 bases, there was a span of 9 bases. CDR3 region: CASSPQGNQPQHF. The CDR3 coding sequence is TGTGCCAGCAGCCCTCAGGGGAATCAGCCCCAGCATTTT. The full variable domain, rest sourced from reference TRBV7-9 and TRBJ1-5, is DTGVSQNPRHKITKRGQNVTFRCDPISEHNRLYWYRQTLGQGPEFLTYFQNEAQLEKSRLLSDRFSAERPKGSFSTLEIQRTEQGDSAMYLCASSPQGNQPQHFGDGTRLSIL.

The chain recombines TRBV5-6 with TRBJ2-7; TRBD2 might be the D (6 bases). In germline, CDR1 is SGHDT, CDR2 YYEEEE. CDR3 length: 13 residues. The ends were cut back, 7 bases at V and 4 bases at J, with 15 bases in the middle. The CDR3 here is CASQETGTYEQYF. The CDR3 coding sequence is TGTGCCAGCCAGGAAACTGGGACTTACGAGCAGTACTTC.

The V gene is TRBV2, the J gene TRBJ2-7; D possibly corresponds to TRBD2 (5 bases). Germline V gene data show CDR1 as SNHLY and CDR2 as FYNNEI. This CDR3 has 16 amino acids. Trimming pared 6 bases from V and 3 bases from J, leaving 21 bases between. CDR3 sequence reads: CASRDPSRGLNYEQYF. The CDR3 region has the DNA TGTGCCAGCAGAGACCCGTCCCGGGGATTAAACTACGAGCAGTACTTC.

The V gene is TRBV11-2, the J gene TRBJ2-1; possibly TRBD1 for D (8 bases). Deletions cut 1 base from V and 1 base from J, with 14 bases between. The CDR3 contains 17 residues. Germline CDR1 and CDR2: SGHAT and FQNNGV. CDR3 sequence reads: CASSLGGGQVSYNEQFF. DNA of the CDR3: TGTGCCAGCAGCTTAGGGGGGGGACAGGTTTCCTACAATGAGCAGTTCTTC.

This sequence joins TRBV10-3 and TRBJ1-6, with 7 nucleotides matching TRBD1. The CDR3 extends over 16 amino acids. Germline-derived CDR1 and CDR2 are ENHRY and SYGVKD. V lost 6 bases and J lost 5; bases outside the gene matches: 10. The CDR3 loop reads CAISPRGAGNNSPLHF. CDR3 nucleotide sequence: TGTGCCATCAGCCCCAGGGGGGCGGGGAATAATTCACCCCTCCACTTT.

The chain couples TRBV3-1 (or the pseudogene TRBV3-2) to TRBJ2-7; a weak D match, TRBD1 (5 bases). V lost 7 bases, J lost 0 bases, and 13 bases lay in between. The germline V gene has CDR1 LGHDT and CDR2 YNNKEL (reference sequence). This CDR3 contains 14 residues. CDR3 bases: TGTGCCAGCACCGCTCTTCAGGGCTCCTACGAGCAGTACTTC. Amino acid sequence: CASTALQGSYEQYF.

The chain uses TRBV7-2 and TRBJ1-5; D gene unclear. Trimming left V 3 bases short and J 6 bases short, with 6 bases between. CDR1 is SGHTA, CDR2 FQGNSA, per germline. There are 12 residues in the CDR3. The DNA of the CDR3 is TGTGCCAGCAGCTTTACCGGTCAGCCCCAGCATTTT. This translates into CASSFTGQPQHF.

A single count supports this clone. The chain employs TRBV5-1 and TRBJ2-7; D is perhaps TRBD1 (5 bases). The CDR3 covers 16 residues. Trimming pared 2 bases from V and 4 bases from J, leaving 19 bases between. Germline V gives CDR1 SGHRS, CDR2 YFSETQ. The chain's CDR3 is CASSFGYRTTSYEQYF. The CDR3 region has the DNA TGCGCCAGCAGCTTTGGCTACAGGACGACCTCGTACGAGCAGTACTTC.

V gene TRBV3-1 (or the pseudogene TRBV3-2) combines with J gene TRBJ1-1, with D possibly TRBD1 on 5 matching bases. The V end was cut by 1 base, the J end by 3 bases, with 9 bases between. The germline V gene has CDR1 LGHDT and CDR2 YNNKEL (reference sequence). This CDR3 is 14 amino acids long. This CDR3 reads CASSQASTDTEAFF. CDR3 coding DNA: TGTGCCAGCAGCCAAGCATCGACAGACACTGAAGCTTTCTTT.

V is TRBV30 and J is TRBJ1-4; D is possibly TRBD1 (5 bases). The CDR3 is made up of 15 amino acids. V gave up 3 bases and J gave up 0 bases, with 11 bases separating them. Germline V gene data show CDR1 as GTSNPN and CDR2 as SVGIG (reference sequence). Here the CDR3 reads CAWRPMGPTNEKLFF. DNA for the CDR3: TGTGCCTGGAGGCCCATGGGGCCAACTAATGAAAAACTGTTTTTT.

The table lists this clone with a count of one. This rearrangement joins TRBV28 to TRBJ2-7; TRBD2 matches 7 bases. V shed 5 bases and J 0 bases; nucleotides not matched to a gene: 4. The V gene's germline CDR1 is MDHEN and CDR2 SYDVKM. This CDR3 comprises 14 residues. Here the CDR3 reads CASSPGGISYEQYF. Written as DNA, the CDR3 is TGTGCCAGCAGTCCCGGGGGGATCTCCTACGAGCAGTACTTC. The full variable domain, rest sourced from reference TRBV28 and TRBJ2-7, is DVKVTQSSRYLVKRTGEKVFLECVQDMDHENMFWYRQDPGLGLRLIYFSYDVKMKEKGDIPEGYSVSREKKERFSLILESASTNQTSMYLCASSPGGISYEQYFGPGTRLTVT.

This clone was recorded only once. V and J are TRBV6-1 and TRBJ1-2; TRBD1 agrees at 8 bases. V shed 2 bases and J 8 bases; nucleotides not matched to a gene: 10. The CDR3 loop spans 15 amino acids. Germline V gene sequence: CDR1 MNHNS, CDR2 SASEGT. Written as DNA, the CDR3 is TGTGCCAGCAGTGAACCCACGGACAGGGCAGGCGGCTACACCTTC. Translated, it gives CASSEPTDRAGGYTF.

The CDR3 reads CASSAGTSGGYNEQFF. In DNA form, the CDR3 reads TGTGCCAGCAGTGCTGGGACTAGCGGGGGCTACAATGAGCAGTTCTTC. The rearrangement links TRBV6-4 to TRBJ2-1; 14 nucleotides match TRBD2. V trimming: 4 bases; J trimming: 3 bases; junction bases outside the gene matches: 2. Germline loops: CDR1 MRHNA, CDR2 SNTAGT. The CDR3 spans 16 residues.

V usage is TRBV19 and J usage is TRBJ2-5; 7 bases align to TRBD2. V shed 0 bases and J 0 bases; nucleotides not matched to a gene: 4. CDR3 length: 16 residues. Per the germline V gene, CDR1 is LNHDA and CDR2 is SQIVND (reference sequence). CDR3: CASSIDVAGNQETQYF. For the CDR3, the DNA is TGTGCCAGTAGTATAGATGTAGCGGGTAACCAAGAGACCCAGTACTTC.

The chain links TRBV19 to TRBJ1-1; TRBD1 is a possible D gene (5 bases). In germline, CDR1 is LNHDA, CDR2 SQIVND (reference sequence). The length of the CDR3 is 13 residues. Trimming removed 5 bases at V and 1 base at J, with 8 bases between. The CDR3 nucleotides read TGTGCCAGTAGTGCGACAGCGAACACTGAAGCTTTCTTT. It yields the protein CASSATANTEAFF.